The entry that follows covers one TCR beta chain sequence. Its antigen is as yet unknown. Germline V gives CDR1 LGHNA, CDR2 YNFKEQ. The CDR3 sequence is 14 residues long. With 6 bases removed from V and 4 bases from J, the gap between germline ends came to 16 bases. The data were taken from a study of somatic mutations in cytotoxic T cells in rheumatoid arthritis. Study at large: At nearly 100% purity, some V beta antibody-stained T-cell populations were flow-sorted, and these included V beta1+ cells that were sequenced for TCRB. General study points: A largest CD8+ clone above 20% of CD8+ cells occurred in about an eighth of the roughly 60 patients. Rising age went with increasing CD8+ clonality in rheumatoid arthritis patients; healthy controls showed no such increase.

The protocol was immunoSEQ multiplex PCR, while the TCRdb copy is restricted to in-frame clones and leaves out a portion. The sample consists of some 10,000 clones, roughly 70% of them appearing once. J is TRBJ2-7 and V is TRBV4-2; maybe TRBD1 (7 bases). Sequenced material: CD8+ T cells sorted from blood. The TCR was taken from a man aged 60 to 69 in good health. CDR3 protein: CASREGAGRYEQYF. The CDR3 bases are TGTGCCAGCAGAGAGGGGGCAGGGAGGTACGAGCAGTACTTC.